This is a list of T cell receptor beta chains from one sample in a study of Graves' ophthalmopathy and Graves' hyperthyroidism. TCRdb ran MiXCR on the multiplex PCR reads and lists one entry per CDR3 protein. The repertoire holds just over 400,000 distinct CDR3 sequences, with under 25% as singletons. Sequencing was performed on peripheral blood. These receptors all stem from a woman between 18 and 29 years old with stable Graves' hyperthyroidism. Both conserved end residues are part of each CDR3. Each record gives: clone size, V gene, D gene, J gene, CDR3 length, CDR3 protein, CDR3 DNA. The D gene is left open where the match is weak. Not every row has a clone size; where given, it reads once, few, many or a size class.

-	TRBV28	-	TRBJ1-3	14	CASSFRGTGNTIYF	TGTGCCAGCAGTTTTCGGGGAACTGGAAACACCATATATTTT
many	TRBV20-1	-	TRBJ1-2	14	CSARVAGSNYGYTF	TGCAGTGCTAGAGTCGCGGGGTCGAACTATGGCTACACCTTC
many	TRBV2	TRBD1	TRBJ1-6	16	CASSETGTVLNSPLHF	TGTGCCAGCAGTGAAACTGGGACAGTTCTAAATTCACCCCTCCACTTT
-	TRBV2	TRBD1	TRBJ2-7	14	CASSILDRGGEQYF	TGTGCCAGCAGCATCCTCGACAGGGGTGGCGAGCAGTACTTC
many	TRBV6-2/TRBV6-3	-	TRBJ2-2	18	CASSYSGEAAPNTGELFF	TGTGCCAGCAGTTACTCTGGGGAAGCGGCTCCGAACACCGGGGAGCTGTTTTTT
many	TRBV6-2/TRBV6-3	TRBD1	TRBJ1-6	21	CASSYYYRTGNPDGDNSPLHF	TGTGCCAGCAGTTACTATTATAGGACAGGGAACCCGGATGGGGATAATTCACCCCTCCACTTT
many	TRBV27	TRBD2	TRBJ2-5	18	CASSPILFGTRDQEAQYF	TGTGCCAGCAGTCCCATCCTCTTCGGGACTAGGGATCAAGAGGCCCAGTACTTC
many	TRBV29-1	-	TRBJ2-3	13	CSVGTGLTDTQYF	TGCAGCGTTGGGACCGGGCTCACAGATACGCAGTATTTT
few	TRBV30	-	TRBJ1-5	13	CAWGVQAGTLQHF	TGTGCCTGGGGTGTACAGGCTGGGACTCTCCAGCATTTT
few	TRBV20-1	TRBD2	TRBJ2-7	19	CSARGGLAGDPTSSYEQYF	TGCAGTGCTAGGGGGGGACTAGCGGGGGACCCCACAAGTTCCTACGAGCAGTACTTC
many	TRBV28	TRBD2	TRBJ2-2	15	CASSLAGDRTGELFF	TGTGCCAGCAGTTTAGCGGGAGATCGGACCGGGGAGCTGTTTTTT
-	TRBV2	TRBD1	TRBJ2-5	15	CASSPDRVLGGTQYF	TGTGCCAGCAGTCCGGACAGGGTGCTGGGAGGGACCCAGTACTTC
few	TRBV6-1	-	TRBJ2-7	15	CASSEVGIRSYEQYF	TGTGCCAGCAGTGAAGTTGGGATTAGGTCCTACGAGCAGTACTTC
many	TRBV19	TRBD1	TRBJ1-1	15	CASSIAGTANTEAFF	TGTGCCAGTAGTATAGCTGGGACAGCGAACACTGAAGCTTTCTTT
many	TRBV7-2	-	TRBJ1-5	15	CASSLDGDLNQPQHF	TGTGCCAGCAGCTTAGACGGGGACCTCAATCAGCCCCAGCATTTT
many	TRBV15	TRBD2	TRBJ2-5	15	CATSREAGGPETQYF	TGTGCCACCAGCAGAGAAGCGGGAGGGCCGGAGACCCAGTACTTC
many	TRBV6-1	-	TRBJ2-7	15	CASKERDNNYYEQYF	TGTGCCAGCAAGGAACGGGACAACAATTACTACGAGCAGTACTTC
many	TRBV6-2/TRBV6-3	-	TRBJ1-5	15	CASSYVRDTHQPQHF	TGTGCCAGCAGTTACGTTCGGGACACCCATCAGCCCCAGCATTTT
-	TRBV6-1	-	TRBJ1-5	13	CASSGSAIQPQHF	TGTGCCAGCAGCGGTTCCGCGATACAGCCCCAGCATTTT
many	TRBV2	-	TRBJ1-2	14	CASSEDLANYGYTF	TGTGCCAGCAGCGAGGACCTAGCTAACTATGGCTACACCTTC
many	TRBV7-2	-	TRBJ2-5	12	CASSLRPPTQYF	TGTGCCAGCAGCTTACGCCCGCCGACCCAGTACTTC
few	TRBV2	-	TRBJ1-5	13	CASSAAGRQPQHF	TGTGCCAGCAGTGCGGCAGGGCGGCAGCCCCAGCATTTT
many	TRBV2	TRBD1	TRBJ2-5	13	CASSTGARETQYF	TGTGCCAGCTCGACAGGGGCGAGGGAGACCCAGTACTTC
many	TRBV20-1	-	TRBJ2-5	15	CSARDPARPQETQYF	TGCAGTGCTAGAGATCCCGCCCGGCCCCAAGAGACCCAGTACTTC
many	TRBV11-2	-	TRBJ1-5	17	CASSFEQAVYSNQPQHF	TGTGCCAGCAGCTTTGAACAGGCAGTCTATAGCAATCAGCCCCAGCATTTT
many	TRBV6-1	-	TRBJ1-6	15	CASELTGTADSPLHF	TGTGCCAGCGAGCTGACCGGGACTGCCGATTCACCCCTCCACTTT
few	TRBV6-1	-	TRBJ2-5	14	CASSGHLYQETQYF	TGTGCCAGCAGTGGTCACCTGTACCAAGAGACCCAGTACTTC
-	TRBV2	-	TRBJ1-1	13	CASTKDRTTEAFF	TGTGCCAGCACTAAAGATAGGACCACTGAAGCTTTCTTT
many	TRBV6-2/TRBV6-3	-	TRBJ2-7	15	CASSYSGLGDYEQYF	TGTGCCAGCAGTTACTCGGGACTCGGAGATTACGAGCAGTACTTC
many	TRBV12-3/TRBV12-4	TRBD1	TRBJ1-6	13	CASSSTGRSPLHF	TGTGCCAGCAGTTCGACAGGGCGTTCACCCCTCCACTTT
many	TRBV6-5	-	TRBJ2-7	12	CASSYKGDEQYF	TGTGCCAGCAGTTACAAAGGAGACGAGCAGTACTTC
many	TRBV11-1	-	TRBJ1-1	14	CASSFAREGTEAFF	TGTGCCAGCAGCTTCGCCAGGGAGGGAACTGAAGCTTTCTTT
-	TRBV29-1	-	TRBJ1-3	14	CSVAGTPSGNTIFF	TGCAGCGTCGCAGGGACCCCCTCTGGAAACACCATATTTTTT
few	TRBV30	-	TRBJ2-2	14	CAWVEYRDTGELFF	TGTGCCTGGGTAGAGTACAGGGACACCGGGGAGCTGTTTTTT
many	TRBV11-1	TRBD2	TRBJ2-5	15	CASSFTTGLQETQYF	TGTGCCAGCAGCTTTACAACGGGACTACAAGAGACCCAGTACTTC
-	TRBV15	-	TRBJ1-1	13	CATSRDTQGMAFF	TGTGCCACCAGCAGAGATACCCAGGGGATGGCTTTCTTT
few	TRBV5-8	-	TRBJ2-4	16	CASSWRTDLAKNIKYF	TGTGCCAGCAGCTGGAGGACGGATCTAGCCAAAAACATTAAGTACTTC
-	TRBV5-1	TRBD2	TRBJ2-7	12	CASSLEAGGQYF	TGCGCCAGCAGCTTGGAGGCGGGAGGTCAGTACTTC
many	TRBV7-8	-	TRBJ2-7	14	CASSLGPAVYEQYF	TGTGCCAGCAGCTTAGGGCCCGCAGTGTACGAGCAGTACTTC
many	TRBV20-1	-	TRBJ2-6	15	CSTPAYGAGANVLTF	TGCAGTACTCCAGCGTATGGAGCTGGGGCCAACGTCCTGACTTTC
many	TRBV2	-	TRBJ2-5	11	CASQRGETQYF	TGTGCCAGCCAAAGGGGGGAGACCCAGTACTTC
-	TRBV20-1	TRBD1	TRBJ2-5	15	CSARDVGQVQETQYF	TGCAGTGCTAGAGATGTGGGACAGGTCCAAGAGACCCAGTACTTC
many	TRBV20-1	-	TRBJ1-1	11	CSAREVAYPFF	TGCAGTGCTAGAGAGGTGGCCTATCCGTTCTTT
many	TRBV5-6	-	TRBJ1-1	15	CASSLRRQMNTEAFF	TGTGCCAGCAGCTTGCGTCGGCAAATGAACACTGAAGCTTTCTTT
many	TRBV10-1	TRBD2	TRBJ2-2	16	CASSPEREKGTGELFF	TGCGCCAGCAGCCCCGAGCGGGAGAAGGGCACCGGGGAGCTGTTTTTT
few	TRBV27	TRBD2	TRBJ2-7	13	CASRPAGAGEQYF	TGTGCCAGCAGACCAGCGGGAGCGGGCGAGCAGTACTTC
many	TRBV11-2	-	TRBJ2-7	14	CASSLEAASAEQYF	TGTGCCAGCAGCTTAGAGGCCGCGTCGGCGGAGCAGTACTTC
many	TRBV19	-	TRBJ2-5	13	CASQRGLGETQYF	TGTGCCAGTCAACGGGGGCTAGGAGAGACCCAGTACTTC
-	TRBV30	-	TRBJ1-1	11	CAWSPQDEAFF	TGTGCCTGGAGTCCACAAGATGAAGCTTTCTTT
many	TRBV28	TRBD1	TRBJ2-7	13	CASSEIGQGGPYF	TGTGCCAGCAGCGAGATAGGACAGGGCGGACCGTACTTC
many	TRBV15	-	TRBJ2-2	14	CATSRDRVTGELFF	TGTGCCACCAGCAGAGATCGGGTCACCGGGGAGCTGTTTTTT
many	TRBV20-1	-	TRBJ2-2	16	CSAPREAHANTGELFF	TGCAGTGCCCCGCGCGAAGCGCACGCGAACACCGGGGAGCTGTTTTTT
many	TRBV7-9	-	TRBJ1-3	14	CASSSQAQGNTIYF	TGTGCCAGCAGCTCACAGGCTCAAGGAAACACCATATATTTT
many	TRBV11-2	-	TRBJ2-1	11	CASNGENEQFF	TGTGCCAGCAATGGGGAGAATGAGCAGTTCTTC
few	TRBV29-1	TRBD2	TRBJ2-7	14	CSVEVSGSRNEQYF	TGCAGCGTTGAAGTCAGCGGGAGTAGGAACGAGCAGTACTTC